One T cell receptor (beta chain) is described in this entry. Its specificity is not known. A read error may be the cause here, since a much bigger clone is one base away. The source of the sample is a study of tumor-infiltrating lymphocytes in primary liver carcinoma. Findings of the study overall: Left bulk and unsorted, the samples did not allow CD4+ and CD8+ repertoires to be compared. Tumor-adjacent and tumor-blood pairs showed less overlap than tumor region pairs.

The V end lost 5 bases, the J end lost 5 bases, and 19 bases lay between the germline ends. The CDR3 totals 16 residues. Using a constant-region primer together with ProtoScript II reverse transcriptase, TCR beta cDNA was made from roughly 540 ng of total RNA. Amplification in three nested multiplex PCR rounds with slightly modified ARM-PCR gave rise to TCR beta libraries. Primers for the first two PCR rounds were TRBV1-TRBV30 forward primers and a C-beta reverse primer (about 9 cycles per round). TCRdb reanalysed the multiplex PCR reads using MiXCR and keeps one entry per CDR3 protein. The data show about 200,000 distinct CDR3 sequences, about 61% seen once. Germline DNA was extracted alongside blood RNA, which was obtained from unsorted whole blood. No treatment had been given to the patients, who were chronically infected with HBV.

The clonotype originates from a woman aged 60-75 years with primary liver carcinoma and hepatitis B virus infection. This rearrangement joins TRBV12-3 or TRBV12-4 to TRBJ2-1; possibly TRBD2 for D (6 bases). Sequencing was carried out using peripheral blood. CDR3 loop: CASSPHGIAANNEQFF. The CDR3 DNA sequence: TGTGCCAGCAGTCCCCATGGGATAGCGGCTAACAATGAGCAGTTCTTC.